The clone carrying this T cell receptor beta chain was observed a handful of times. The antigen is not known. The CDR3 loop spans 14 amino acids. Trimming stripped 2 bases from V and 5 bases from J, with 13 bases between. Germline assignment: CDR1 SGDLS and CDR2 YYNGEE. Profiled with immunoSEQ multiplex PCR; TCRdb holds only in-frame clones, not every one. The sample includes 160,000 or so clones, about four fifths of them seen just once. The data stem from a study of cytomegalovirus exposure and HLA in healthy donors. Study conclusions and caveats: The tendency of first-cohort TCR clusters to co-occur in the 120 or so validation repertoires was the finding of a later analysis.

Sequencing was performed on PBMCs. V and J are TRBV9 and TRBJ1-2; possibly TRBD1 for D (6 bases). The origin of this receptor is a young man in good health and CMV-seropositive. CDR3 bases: TGTGCCAGCAGCGTCGTCTCAGGGGCATATGGCTACACCTTC. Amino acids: CASSVVSGAYGYTF.